This TCR beta chain was retrieved from a study of radiotherapy plus CTLA-4 blockade in lung cancer. Study-level background: Objective responses occurred in roughly a sixth of patients; around 30% had disease control.

Germline loops: CDR1 MNHNS, CDR2 SASEGT. The CDR3 totals 11 residues. Trimming took off 4 bases at V and 5 bases at J, with 5 bases between the two ends. TCRdb keeps only in-frame clones here, not all; method: immunoSEQ multiplex PCR. The data hold around 85,000 clones, with more than 75% observed a single time. The TCR sequence derives from a human donor with non-small cell lung cancer who had a partial response to radiotherapy plus ipilimumab. The sequencing here drew on peripheral blood, taken from a patient treated with radiotherapy plus ipilimumab. This chain uses TRBV6-1 with TRBJ1-1; D ambiguous. The CDR3 sequence is CASSAGTEAFF. Here the CDR3 DNA reads TGTGCCAGCAGTGCGGGAACTGAAGCTTTCTTT.